This is a list of T cell receptor beta chains from one sample in a study of blood T cells in healthy people across ages. One entry per CDR3 protein results from TCRdb running MiXCR on the 5' RACE reads. The sample lists approximately 800,000 distinct CDR3 sequences; 50% to 65% were seen once. The material sequenced was blood. The receptors shown here come from an elderly man in good health. Both conserved end residues are part of each CDR3. D genes are given only for firm matches. Size tells how often a clone was seen (once, few, many) or the class of an expanded clone, and some rows leave it out.

TRBJ1-6 . 16 . TRBV20-1 TGCAGTGCTACGATTCTAGGGGGAATAAATAATTCACCCCTCCACTTT CSATILGGINNSPLHF
TRBJ1-2 . 13 . TRBV6-2/TRBV6-3 TGTGCCAGCAGATCTAGACAGCTCTATGGCTACACCTTC CASRSRQLYGYTF
TRBJ2-1 TRBD1 15 many TRBV2 TGTGCCAGCGGGAAAGACAGGGGAGGTGGGAATGAGCAGTTCTTC CASGKDRGGGNEQFF
TRBJ2-3 . 14 . TRBV15 TGTGCCACCAGCAGAGATCCGAACGGGAATGACGCGTATTTT CATSRDPNGNDAYF
TRBJ2-5 . 12 . TRBV20-1 TGCAGTGCTAGAGAGGGGGGAGAGACCCAGTACTTC CSAREGGETQYF
TRBJ2-7 TRBD1 13 . TRBV6-5 TGTGCCAGCCGGACAGGGCTGAAATACGAGCAGTACTTC CASRTGLKYEQYF
TRBJ2-2 . 15 once TRBV20-1 TGCAGTGCTGGGCGGGACTCTCCGAACACCGGGGAGCTGTTTTTT CSAGRDSPNTGELFF
TRBJ2-7 TRBD1 14 few TRBV7-2 TGTGCCAGCAGCTTAGTCGAGACAGGGAACGAGCAGTACTTC CASSLVETGNEQYF
TRBJ1-2 TRBD1 14 . TRBV20-1 TGCAGTGCTAGCCCCGCCGGGACAGGAGGTGGCTACACCTTC CSASPAGTGGGYTF
TRBJ2-1 TRBD2 15 . TRBV5-1 TGCGCCAGCAGCCCGCCGGGACTATCGCACAATGAGCAGTTCTTC CASSPPGLSHNEQFF
TRBJ2-7 . 14 . TRBV25-1 TGTGCCAGCATGGACGCGAGCTCCTACAATGAGCAGTACTTC CASMDASSYNEQYF